These 12 T cell receptor beta chains came from one sample sequenced in a study of T cell repertoires in aging, cancer and after chemotherapy. The template was genomic DNA from peripheral blood, not RNA. A mixed TRB-A/B primer pool amplified rearranged TRB by multiplex touch-down PCR. Each CDR3 protein gets one entry after TCRdb re-called the multiplex PCR reads with MiXCR. This table holds some 9,000 distinct CDR3 sequences, less than 55% found once. The sequenced sample was blood. The receptors shown here come from a human donor in good health.

About this clonotype itself: Relative to the germline gene, one junction end is altered; a read error may explain this. The chain is built from TRBV5-1 and TRBJ1-6; 7 bases map to TRBD1. Looked up from germline, CDR1 is SGHRS and CDR2 is YFSETQ. The CDR3 totals 14 residues. CDR3 loop: CASIPGQQASPLHF. The CDR3 bases are TGTGCCAGCATCCCGGGACAGCAGGCTTCACCCCTCCACTTT.

The rearrangement uses TRBV5-4 and TRBJ2-5; the D gene is possibly TRBD2 (5 bases). The germline V gene encodes CDR1 SGHNT and CDR2 YYREEE (reference sequence). The CDR3 has 14 amino acids. Trimming removed 4 bases at V and 4 bases at J, with 14 bases between. This chain's CDR3 is CASSPGWARETQYF. CDR3 nucleotides: TGTGCCAGCAGCCCGGGGTGGGCGCGAGAGACCCAGTACTTC.

This clonotype was picked up a small number of times. The chain employs TRBV10-3 and TRBJ1-5; the match to TRBD1 covers 8 bases. V lost 4 bases to trimming and J lost 0 bases; unmatched junction nucleotides: 2. CDR3 size: 15 residues. Germline loops: CDR1 ENHRY, CDR2 SYGVKD. CDR3 bases: TGTGCCATCAGTGGGACAGGGTATAGCAATCAGCCCCAGCATTTT. Protein: CAISGTGYSNQPQHF.

This clonotype occurred a few times. The rearrangement uses TRBV12-3 or TRBV12-4 and TRBJ2-1, with D perhaps TRBD2 (5 bases). The CDR3 runs to 15 residues. V shed 6 bases and J shed 9 bases, with 21 bases lying between them. This chain's CDR3 is CASSEGGALRIEQFF. Written as DNA, the CDR3 is TGTGCCAGCAGCGAGGGTGGAGCTCTCCGGATTGAGCAGTTCTTC.

V and J are TRBV19 and TRBJ2-1; TRBD1 is a possible D gene (7 bases). CDR1 LNHDA and CDR2 SQIVND come from the germline V gene (reference sequence). The CDR3 covers 18 residues. Trimming pared 5 bases from V and 0 bases from J, leaving 20 bases between. The DNA of the CDR3 is TGTGCCAGTAGTGCCTCAACTAGCAGGGGGATCTCCTACAATGAGCAGTTCTTC. Encoded protein: CASSASTSRGISYNEQFF.

The rearrangement uses TRBV27 and TRBJ2-5, with 7 bases that match TRBD1. CDR3 length: 14 amino acids. The germline CDR1 and CDR2 sequences are MNHEY and SMNVEV (reference sequence). The ends lost 5 bases at V and 5 bases at J; junction bases unmatched: 8. The CDR3 coding sequence is TGTGCCAGCAGTCCACAGGGGAATAGGGAGACCCAGTACTTC. This sequence encodes CASSPQGNRETQYF.

The rearrangement uses TRBV30 and TRBJ2-7, with a weak D call TRBD2 (5 bases). Looked up from germline, CDR1 is GTSNPN and CDR2 is SVGIG (reference sequence). Trimming pared 2 bases from V and 5 bases from J, leaving 7 bases between. This CDR3 comprises 11 residues. The DNA of the CDR3 is TGTGCCTGGAGTACGGGGAACGAGCAGTACTTC. It encodes CAWSTGNEQYF.

This clonotype was detected a few times. The V call is TRBV11-1, the J call TRBJ2-2; D not certain. The germline CDR1 and CDR2 sequences are SGHAT and FQDESV (reference sequence). V lost 5 bases and J lost 0, with 10 bases in between. The CDR3 has 15 residues. Here the CDR3 reads CASSILSPNTGELFF. CDR3 bases: TGTGCCAGCAGCATATTATCACCGAACACCGGGGAGCTGTTTTTT.

This clonotype was observed a handful of times. This chain links TRBV29-1 with TRBJ2-3; D tentatively reads TRBD1 or TRBD2 (7 bases each). The CDR3 is 15 amino acids. The V end lost 7 bases, the J end lost 4 bases, and 21 bases lay between the germline ends. Germline CDR1 is SQVTM and CDR2 is ANQGSEA. CDR3 nucleotides: TGCAGCGCGAGACTAGGGGGCGGGAGCCCAGATACGCAGTATTTT. Protein sequence: CSARLGGGSPDTQYF.

This clonotype has just one count. The CDR3 here is CASRRLAGRETQYF. Here the CDR3 DNA reads TGTGCCAGTAGACGACTAGCGGGGCGGGAGACCCAGTACTTC. V and J are TRBV19 and TRBJ2-5; 11 positions match TRBD2. Germline CDR1 reads LNHDA; CDR2 reads SQIVND (reference sequence). The CDR3 is made up of 14 amino acids. The junction had 5 bases not matched to a gene; V was cut back by 6 bases and J by 5 bases.

This clonotype was counted only a few times. The V gene is TRBV12-3 or TRBV12-4, the J gene TRBJ2-1, with 9 bases aligning to TRBD2. The CDR3 runs to 15 residues. V was clipped by 2 bases and J by 10 bases; unmatched bases: 9. The CDR3 sequence: CASSLTAGGPGEQFF. The CDR3 region has the DNA TGTGCCAGCAGTTTAACGGCGGGAGGGCCTGGCGAGCAGTTCTTC.

V is TRBV27 and J is TRBJ1-1, with 7 bases lining up with TRBD1. J was trimmed by 6 bases and V by 2 bases; bases with no gene match: 3. Germline V gene sequence: CDR1 MNHEY, CDR2 SMNVEV (reference sequence). This CDR3 has 13 amino acids. Here the CDR3 reads CASSLGRGAEAFF. CDR3 in DNA: TGTGCCAGCAGTTTAGGCAGGGGGGCTGAAGCTTTCTTT.